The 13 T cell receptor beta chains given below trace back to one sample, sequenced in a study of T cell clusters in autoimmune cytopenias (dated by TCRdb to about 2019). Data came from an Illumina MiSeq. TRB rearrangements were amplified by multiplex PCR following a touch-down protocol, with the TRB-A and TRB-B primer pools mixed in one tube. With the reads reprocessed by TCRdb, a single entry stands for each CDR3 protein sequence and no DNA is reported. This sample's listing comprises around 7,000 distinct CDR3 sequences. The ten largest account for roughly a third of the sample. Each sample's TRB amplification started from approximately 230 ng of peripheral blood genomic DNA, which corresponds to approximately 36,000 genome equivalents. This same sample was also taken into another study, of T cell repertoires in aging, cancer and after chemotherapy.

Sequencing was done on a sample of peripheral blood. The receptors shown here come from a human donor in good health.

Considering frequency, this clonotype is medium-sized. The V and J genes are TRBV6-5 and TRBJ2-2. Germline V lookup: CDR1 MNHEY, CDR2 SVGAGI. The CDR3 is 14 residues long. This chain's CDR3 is CASSRQTYTGELFF.

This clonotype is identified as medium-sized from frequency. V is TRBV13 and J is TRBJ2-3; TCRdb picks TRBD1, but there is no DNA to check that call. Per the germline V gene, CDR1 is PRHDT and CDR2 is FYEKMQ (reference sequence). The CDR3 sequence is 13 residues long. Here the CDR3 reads CASRAGRTDTQYF. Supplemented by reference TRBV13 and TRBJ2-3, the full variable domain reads AAGVIQSPRHLIKEKRETATLKCYPIPRHDTVYWYQQGPGQDPQFLISFYEKMQSDKGSIPDRFSAQQFSDYHSELNMSSLELGDSALYFCASRAGRTDTQYFGPGTRLTVL.

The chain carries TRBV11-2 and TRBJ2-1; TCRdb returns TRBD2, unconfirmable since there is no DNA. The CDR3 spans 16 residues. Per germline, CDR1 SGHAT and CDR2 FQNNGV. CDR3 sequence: CASSSSVWSSYNEQFF.

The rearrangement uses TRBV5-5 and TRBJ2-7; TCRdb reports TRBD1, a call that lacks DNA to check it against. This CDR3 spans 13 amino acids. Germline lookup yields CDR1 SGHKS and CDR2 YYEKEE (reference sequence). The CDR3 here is CASSLTGSYEQYF.

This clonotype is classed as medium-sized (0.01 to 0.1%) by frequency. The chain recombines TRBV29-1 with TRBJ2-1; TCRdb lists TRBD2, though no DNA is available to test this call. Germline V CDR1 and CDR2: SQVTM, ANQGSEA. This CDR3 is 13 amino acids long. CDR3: CSTGLARGDEQFF.

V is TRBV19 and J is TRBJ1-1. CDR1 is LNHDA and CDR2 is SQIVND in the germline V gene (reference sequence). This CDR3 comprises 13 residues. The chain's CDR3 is CASSIALNTEAFF.

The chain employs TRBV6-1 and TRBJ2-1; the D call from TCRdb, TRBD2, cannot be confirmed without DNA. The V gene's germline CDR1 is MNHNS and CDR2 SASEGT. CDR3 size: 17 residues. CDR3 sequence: CASTFAVGGGTYNEQFF.

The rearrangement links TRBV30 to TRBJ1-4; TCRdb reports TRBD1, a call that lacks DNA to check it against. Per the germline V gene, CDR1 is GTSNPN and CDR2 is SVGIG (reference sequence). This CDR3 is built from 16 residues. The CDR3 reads CAWARLSTGLDEKLFF.

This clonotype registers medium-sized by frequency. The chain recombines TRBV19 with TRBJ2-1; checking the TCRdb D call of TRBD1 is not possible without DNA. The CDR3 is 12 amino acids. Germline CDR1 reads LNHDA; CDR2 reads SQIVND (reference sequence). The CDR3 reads CASRQGGNEQFF.

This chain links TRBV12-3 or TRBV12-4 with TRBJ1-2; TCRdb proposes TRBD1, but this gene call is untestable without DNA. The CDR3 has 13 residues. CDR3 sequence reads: CASGDRVWGGYTF.

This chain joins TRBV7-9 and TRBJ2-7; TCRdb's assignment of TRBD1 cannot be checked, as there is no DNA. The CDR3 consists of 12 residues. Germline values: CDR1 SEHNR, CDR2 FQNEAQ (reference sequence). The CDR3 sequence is CASSEDSPEQYF.

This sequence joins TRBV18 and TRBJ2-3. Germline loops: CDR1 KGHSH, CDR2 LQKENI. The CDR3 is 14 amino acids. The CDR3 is CASSPSTSTDTQYF.

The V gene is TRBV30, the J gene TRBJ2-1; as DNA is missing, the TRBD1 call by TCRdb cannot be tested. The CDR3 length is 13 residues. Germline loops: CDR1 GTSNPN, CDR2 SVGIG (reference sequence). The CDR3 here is CACQDRRSYEQFF.